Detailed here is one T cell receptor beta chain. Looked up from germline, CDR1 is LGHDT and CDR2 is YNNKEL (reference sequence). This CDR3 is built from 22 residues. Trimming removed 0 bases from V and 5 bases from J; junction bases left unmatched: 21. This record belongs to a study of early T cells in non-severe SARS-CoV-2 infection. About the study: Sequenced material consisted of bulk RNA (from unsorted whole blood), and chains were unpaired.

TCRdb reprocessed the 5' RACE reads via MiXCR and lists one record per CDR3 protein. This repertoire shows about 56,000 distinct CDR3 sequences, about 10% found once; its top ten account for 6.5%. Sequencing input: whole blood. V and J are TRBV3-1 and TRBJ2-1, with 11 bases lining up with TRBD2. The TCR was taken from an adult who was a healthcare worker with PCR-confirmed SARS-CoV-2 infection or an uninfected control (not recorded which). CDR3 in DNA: TGTGCCAGCAGCCAAGATCGTCACGCGTGGGCTAGCGGGAGGTGGGATGACAATGAGCAGTTCTTC. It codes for CASSQDRHAWASGRWDDNEQFF.